This paragraph reports one T cell receptor (beta chain). This sample stems from a study of T-cell memory formation after mild COVID-19. The J segment lost 3 bases and the V segment lost 4 bases, leaving 11 bases of the junction unmatched. The CDR3 has 19 residues. Looked up from germline, CDR1 is SGHTS and CDR2 is YDEGEE. TCRdb recomputed calls from the 5' RACE reads with MiXCR, one row per CDR3 protein. The sample has some 350,000 distinct CDR3 sequences, approximately 16% seen once. Sequenced input: PBMCs or a T cell subset sorted from them (not recorded which). The receptor was isolated from a man younger than 35 who had mild COVID-19 (a few samples of this study predate the infection). Cell type and time point are not known. The rearrangement joins TRBV5-8 to TRBJ2-4; 15 nucleotides match TRBD2. This CDR3 is CASSVGLAGGLSGKNIQYF. The CDR3 DNA reads as TGTGCCAGCAGCGTCGGACTAGCGGGGGGGTTGTCAGGCAAAAACATTCAGTACTTC.